One and the same sample provided the 24 T cell receptor beta chains below, sequenced in a study of cytomegalovirus exposure and HLA in healthy donors. 60 Vbeta and 13 Jbeta primers were used in PCR. The repertoire was sequenced with immunoSEQ multiplex PCR; TCRdb's copy has only in-frame clones and lacks some. Here the sample spans fewer than 200,000 clones, roughly a tenth being singletons. Sequenced sample: PBMCs. The receptors stem from a woman aged 25 to 45 in good health and CMV-seropositive.

The CDR3 DNA reads TGTGCCAGCAGCTTAGAGGGAGGAGTAGATACGCAGTATTTT. It codes for CASSLEGGVDTQYF. The chain joins TRBV7-8 to TRBJ2-3; tentative D call: TRBD2 (6 bases). The CDR3 runs 14 residues. CDR1 is SGHVS, CDR2 FQNEAQ, per germline. The V gene lost 1 base and the J gene lost 5 bases, with 10 bases spanning the gap.

Comments on this clone: The junction differs from germline at one of its ends, possibly a read error. Other nucleotide sequences from this sample produce the same CDR3. The chain is built from TRBV5-4 and TRBJ2-4; 7 bases match TRBD2. Looked up from germline, CDR1 is SGHNT and CDR2 is YYREEE (reference sequence). This CDR3 is 14 amino acids long. In DNA form, the CDR3 reads TGCGCCAGCAGCACGCGGGAGATTGGGAACATTCAGTACTTC. As protein: CASSTREIGNIQYF.

The chain has TRBV19 and TRBJ2-7; 11 positions agree with TRBD2. This CDR3 has 16 amino acids. Germline trimming cut 5 bases from V and 1 base from J; bases unmatched to any gene: 7. Germline CDR1 LNHDA, CDR2 SQIVND (reference sequence). The CDR3 DNA is TGTGCCAGTAGTTCAACTAGCGGGGGCTTTTCCTACGAGCAGTACTTC. Translation gives CASSSTSGGFSYEQYF. The whole variable domain, filled in from reference TRBV19 and TRBJ2-7, reads DGGITQSPKYLFRKEGQNVTLSCEQNLNHDAMYWYRQDPGQGLRLIYYSQIVNDFQKGDIAEGYSVSREKKESFPLTVTSAQKNPTAFYLCASSSTSGGFSYEQYFGPGTRLTVT.

This sequence joins TRBV9 and TRBJ2-7, with 9 bases aligning to TRBD2. Germline V gene lookup returns CDR1 SGDLS and CDR2 YYNGEE. The V segment lost 3 bases and the J segment 1 base; nucleotides outside the gene matches: 17. The CDR3 extends over 19 amino acids. The CDR3 sequence: CASSADGPSGKRGSYEQYF. In nucleotides, the CDR3 is TGTGCCAGCAGCGCGGACGGACCTAGCGGGAAGCGGGGATCCTACGAGCAGTACTTC.

The chain combines TRBV13 with TRBJ2-7; 8 bases match TRBD2. The CDR3 is 15 residues long. CDR1 is PRHDT and CDR2 is FYEKMQ in the germline V gene (reference sequence). With V trimmed by 5 bases and J by 2 bases, 8 bases remained unmatched. The CDR3 nucleotides read TGTGCCAGCAGCCCGTATAGCGGGAAAACCTACGAGCAGTACTTC. Residues: CASSPYSGKTYEQYF.

The chain is built from TRBV5-1 and TRBJ1-2; tentatively, D is TRBD1 (6 bases). Trimming took off 4 bases at V and 9 bases at J, with 19 bases between the two ends. There are 14 residues in the CDR3. Per the germline V gene, CDR1 is SGHRS and CDR2 is YFSETQ. The CDR3 bases are TGCGCCAGCAGCGAACAGGGCCCCCAATCACGCTACACCTTC. Its protein product is CASSEQGPQSRYTF.

This rearrangement joins TRBV6-1 to TRBJ1-4, with TRBD1 matching over 10 bases. Germline V gene sequence: CDR1 MNHNS, CDR2 SASEGT. The CDR3 is 14 residues long. J gave up 7 bases and V 6 bases, and 5 bases lay outside the gene matches. CDR3 DNA sequence: TGTGCCAGCAGGCGGACAGGGGGAGTTGAAAAACTGTTTTTT. Protein sequence: CASRRTGGVEKLFF.

Only a few counts were recorded for this clone. The chain carries TRBV5-1 and TRBJ2-4; 7 positions agree with TRBD1. J was trimmed by 8 bases and V by 4 bases; bases with no gene match: 12. Looked up from germline, CDR1 is SGHRS and CDR2 is YFSETQ. The CDR3 loop spans 15 amino acids. CDR3 in DNA: TGCGCCAGCAGCCACAGGGGAGTTGGAAGGGACATTCAGTACTTC. It codes for CASSHRGVGRDIQYF.

This clone has more than one count but fewer than ten. V is TRBV30 and J is TRBJ2-1; D ambiguous. Trimming shortened V by 6 bases and J by 6 bases, and 15 bases separated the two germline ends. CDR1 is GTSNPN and CDR2 is SVGIG in the germline V gene (reference sequence). The CDR3 length is 13 residues. The CDR3 is CACPLWSTNEQFF. The DNA for the CDR3 is TGTGCCTGCCCTCTATGGTCTACCAATGAGCAGTTCTTC.

This clone was seen a few times. J is TRBJ2-5 and V is TRBV9, with D tentatively TRBD2 (6 bases). The J call may be in error: the DNA end matches TRBJ2-7 better. The CDR3 covers 14 residues. Germline V gene data show CDR1 as SGDLS and CDR2 as YYNGEE. The chain's CDR3 is CASSVAEGPYEQYF. CDR3 nucleotide sequence: TGTGCCAGCAGCGTAGCGGAGGGGCCCTACGAGCAGTACTTC.

This chain links TRBV7-2 with TRBJ2-5; no clear D. The V and J ends lost 1 base and 4 bases respectively, with 7 bases between them. The CDR3 runs to 13 residues. Germline-derived CDR1 and CDR2 are SGHTA and FQGNSA. CDR3 protein: CASSLGGIETQYF. The CDR3 DNA is TGTGCCAGCAGCTTAGGAGGTATAGAGACCCAGTACTTC. Supplemented by reference TRBV7-2 and TRBJ2-5, the full variable domain reads GAGVSQSPSNKVTEKGKDVELRCDPISGHTALYWYRQSLGQGLEFLIYFQGNSAPDKSGLPSDRFSAERTGGSVSTLTIQRTQQEDSAVYLCASSLGGIETQYFGPGTRLLVL.

This chain joins TRBV27 and TRBJ2-7; TRBD1 agrees at 7 bases. This CDR3 is built from 12 residues. In germline, CDR1 is MNHEY, CDR2 SMNVEV (reference sequence). Trimming cost V 8 bases and J 5 bases; bases outside gene matches: 6. CDR3 coding DNA: TGTGCCAGCGCCGGACAGGCCGACGAGCAGTACTTC. Protein product: CASAGQADEQYF.

The rearrangement uses TRBV19 and TRBJ1-2; 8 bases align to TRBD1. Germline values: CDR1 LNHDA, CDR2 SQIVND (reference sequence). The CDR3 has 16 residues. Trimming cost V 1 base and J 3 bases; bases outside gene matches: 7. The CDR3 region is CASSIVLQGADYGYTF. CDR3 sequence (DNA): TGTGCCAGTAGTATAGTGTTGCAGGGGGCGGACTATGGCTACACCTTC.

The gene calls are TRBV5-1 and TRBJ1-2; D gene ambiguous. The CDR3 is 17 amino acids. Trimming pared 0 bases from V and 4 bases from J, leaving 19 bases between. Germline CDR1 and CDR2: SGHRS and YFSETQ. The CDR3 spells CASSLAAGIAYLYGYTF. The CDR3, as DNA: TGCGCCAGCAGCTTGGCCGCTGGGATAGCGTATCTCTATGGCTACACCTTC.

This clone has a handful of counts. The chain is built from TRBV21-1 and TRBJ1-5; the listed D gene, TRBD1, was not tested against the DNA. TRBV21-1 is labeled a pseudogene. This CDR3 is 14 amino acids long. CDR3 coding DNA: TGTGCCAGCAGTACAGGGCGAGACGATCAGCCCCAGCATTTT. Translating gives CASSTGRDDQPQHF.

The chain is built from TRBV7-9 and TRBJ2-7, with D possibly being TRBD1 (6 bases). V was trimmed by 3 bases and J by 0 bases, leaving 18 bases between them. The CDR3 spans 17 residues. The germline gives CDR1 SEHNR, CDR2 FQNEAQ (reference sequence). The CDR3 protein is CASSFRTVSGSSYEQYF. CDR3 nucleotide sequence: TGTGCCAGCAGCTTCCGGACAGTGAGTGGTAGCTCCTACGAGCAGTACTTC.

This clone has a handful of counts. The identical CDR3 is also encoded by other nucleotide sequences in the sample. The chain uses TRBV7-2 and TRBJ2-1; 11 nucleotides match TRBD2. The CDR3 is 16 residues long. CDR1 is SGHTA and CDR2 is FQGNSA in the germline V gene. The J segment lost 3 bases and the V segment lost 1 base, leaving 2 bases of the junction unmatched. This CDR3 is CASSLVGTSGYNEQFF. In DNA, the CDR3 is TGTGCCAGCAGCTTAGTAGGGACTAGCGGCTACAATGAGCAGTTCTTC.

The chain employs TRBV5-1 and TRBJ2-7, with 10 bases matching TRBD1. Trimming took 3 bases from V and 3 from J; bases not matched to a gene: 3. The CDR3 has 14 amino acids. Germline-derived CDR1 and CDR2 are SGHRS and YFSETQ. This CDR3 is CASSSGTGVYEQYF. The CDR3 DNA follows: TGCGCCAGCAGCTCCGGGACAGGGGTCTACGAGCAGTACTTC. Looking up the rest from reference TRBV5-1 and TRBJ2-7 gives the full variable domain: KAGVTQTPRYLIKTRGQQVTLSCSPISGHRSVSWYQQTPGQGLQFLFEYFSETQRNKGNFPGRFSGRQFSNSRSEMNVSTLELGDSALYLCASSSGTGVYEQYFGPGTRLTVT.

V gene TRBV5-1 combines with J gene TRBJ2-7; 7 bases are a match to TRBD2. Germline lookup yields CDR1 SGHRS and CDR2 YFSETQ. The CDR3 covers 18 residues. With 3 bases clipped from V and 3 bases from J, the junction kept 18 bases outside the gene matches. CDR3 amino acids: CASSSDPVGLAANYEQYF. CDR3 sequence (DNA): TGCGCCAGCAGCTCAGATCCCGTCGGTCTAGCGGCTAACTACGAGCAGTACTTC. The variable domain in full, completed from reference TRBV5-1 and TRBJ2-7, reads KAGVTQTPRYLIKTRGQQVTLSCSPISGHRSVSWYQQTPGQGLQFLFEYFSETQRNKGNFPGRFSGRQFSNSRSEMNVSTLELGDSALYLCASSSDPVGLAANYEQYFGPGTRLTVT.

This clone was seen a few times. The chain employs TRBV18 and TRBJ2-1; 15 nucleotides agree with TRBD2. The V and J ends lost 4 bases and 4 bases, in that order; junction bases with no gene match: 14. Germline CDR1 KGHSH, CDR2 LQKENI. The CDR3 extends over 20 amino acids. The CDR3 DNA reads TGTGCCAGCTCACGGGACGTACGGACTAGCGGGAGGGTCTCGTACAATGAGCAGTTCTTC. Protein product: CASSRDVRTSGRVSYNEQFF.

As regards this clone: Other DNA sequences in the sample encode the same CDR3. The rearrangement links TRBV6-1 to TRBJ1-1; 8 nucleotides align to TRBD1. Germline CDR1 is MNHNS and CDR2 is SASEGT. Unmatched junction bases numbered 5, after V lost 6 bases and J lost 5 bases. The CDR3 runs to 13 residues. CDR3 sequence (DNA): TGTGCCAGCAGAGACAGGGGAAGAACTGAAGCTTTCTTT. It codes for CASRDRGRTEAFF.

In this sample, this clone turned up a few times. The rearrangement links TRBV2 to TRBJ1-1; D unresolved. The CDR3 has 16 amino acids. Trimming pared 6 bases from V and 6 bases from J, leaving 23 bases between. The germline V gene encodes CDR1 SNHLY and CDR2 FYNNEI. The CDR3 reads CASRALTASSGAEAFF. DNA for the CDR3: TGTGCCAGCAGAGCCCTCACGGCCTCGTCCGGGGCTGAAGCTTTCTTT.

This clone has a handful of counts. This chain connects TRBV30 to TRBJ2-5, with TRBD2 matching over 7 bases. Germline-derived CDR1 and CDR2 are GTSNPN and SVGIG (reference sequence). V gave up 4 bases and J gave up 2 bases; unmatched junction bases: 19. CDR3 length: 18 amino acids. This chain's CDR3 is CAWIPTQGPVAGQETQYF. The CDR3 coding sequence is TGTGCCTGGATCCCCACCCAGGGACCGGTAGCGGGTCAAGAGACCCAGTACTTC.

This clone was observed a few times. The J gene is TRBJ2-5, the V gene TRBV5-1, with TRBD2 matching over 13 bases. The germline CDR1 and CDR2 sequences are SGHRS and YFSETQ. With V trimmed by 4 bases and J by 2 bases, 11 bases remained unmatched. This CDR3 is 18 amino acids long. The CDR3 spells CASSVWGGLAGSQETQYF. DNA for the CDR3: TGCGCCAGCAGCGTTTGGGGGGGACTAGCGGGGAGTCAAGAGACCCAGTACTTC.